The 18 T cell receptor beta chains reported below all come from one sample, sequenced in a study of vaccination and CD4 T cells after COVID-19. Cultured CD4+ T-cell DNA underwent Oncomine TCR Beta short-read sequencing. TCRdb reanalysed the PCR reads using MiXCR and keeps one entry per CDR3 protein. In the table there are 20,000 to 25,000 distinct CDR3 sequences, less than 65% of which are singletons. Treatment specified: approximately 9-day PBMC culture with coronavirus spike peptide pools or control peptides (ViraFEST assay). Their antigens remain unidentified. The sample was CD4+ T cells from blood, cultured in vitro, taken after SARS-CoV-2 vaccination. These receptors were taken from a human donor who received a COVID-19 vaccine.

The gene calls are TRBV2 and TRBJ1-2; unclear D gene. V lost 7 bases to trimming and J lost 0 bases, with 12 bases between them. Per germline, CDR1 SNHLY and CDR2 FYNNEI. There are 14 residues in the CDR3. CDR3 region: CASIRSLSNYGYTF. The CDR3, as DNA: TGTGCCAGCATCCGAAGCCTTTCTAACTATGGCTACACCTTC.

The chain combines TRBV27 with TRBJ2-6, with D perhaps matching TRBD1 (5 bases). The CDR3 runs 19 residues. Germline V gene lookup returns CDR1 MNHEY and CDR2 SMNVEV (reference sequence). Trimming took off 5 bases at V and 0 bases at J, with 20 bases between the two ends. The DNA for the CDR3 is TGTGCCAGCAGTAAAATGGGGCAGTTCGACCGCTCTGGGGCCAACGTCCTGACTTTC. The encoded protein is CASSKMGQFDRSGANVLTF.

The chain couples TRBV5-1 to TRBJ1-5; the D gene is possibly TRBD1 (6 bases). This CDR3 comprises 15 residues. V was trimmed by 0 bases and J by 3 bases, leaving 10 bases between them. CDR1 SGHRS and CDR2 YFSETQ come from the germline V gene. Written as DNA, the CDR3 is TGCGCCAGCAGCTTGGTAGGGGGTACCAATCAGCCCCAGCATTTT. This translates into CASSLVGGTNQPQHF.

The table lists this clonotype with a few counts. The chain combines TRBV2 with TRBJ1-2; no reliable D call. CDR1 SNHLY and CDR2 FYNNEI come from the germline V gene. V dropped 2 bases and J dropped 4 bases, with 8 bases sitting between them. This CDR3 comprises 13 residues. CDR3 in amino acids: CASSESGIYGYTF. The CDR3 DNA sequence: TGTGCCAGCAGTGAATCAGGAATCTATGGCTACACCTTC.

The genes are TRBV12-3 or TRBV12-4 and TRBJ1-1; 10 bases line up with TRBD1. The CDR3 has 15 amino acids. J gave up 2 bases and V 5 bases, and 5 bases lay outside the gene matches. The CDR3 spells CASSPETGGNTEAFF. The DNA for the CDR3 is TGTGCCAGCAGTCCAGAGACAGGGGGCAACACTGAAGCTTTCTTT.

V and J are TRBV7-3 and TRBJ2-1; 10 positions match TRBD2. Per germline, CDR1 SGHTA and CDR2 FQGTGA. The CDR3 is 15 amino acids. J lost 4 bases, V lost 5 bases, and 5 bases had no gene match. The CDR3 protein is CASSLSGGEYNEQFF. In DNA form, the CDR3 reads TGTGCCAGCAGCCTCAGCGGGGGGGAGTACAATGAGCAGTTCTTC.

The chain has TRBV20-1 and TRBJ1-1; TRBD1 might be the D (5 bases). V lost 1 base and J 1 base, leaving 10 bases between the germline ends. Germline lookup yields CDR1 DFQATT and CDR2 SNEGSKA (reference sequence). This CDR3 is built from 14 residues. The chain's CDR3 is CSARVTGGNTEAFF. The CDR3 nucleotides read TGCAGTGCTAGAGTTACAGGAGGGAACACTGAAGCTTTCTTT.

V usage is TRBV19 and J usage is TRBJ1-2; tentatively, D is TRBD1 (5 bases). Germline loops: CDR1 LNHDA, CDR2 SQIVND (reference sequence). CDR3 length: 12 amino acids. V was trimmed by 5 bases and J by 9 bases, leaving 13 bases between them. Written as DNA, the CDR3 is TGTGCCAGTAGTTCAGGGCTCGGGAGCTACACCTTC. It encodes CASSSGLGSYTF.

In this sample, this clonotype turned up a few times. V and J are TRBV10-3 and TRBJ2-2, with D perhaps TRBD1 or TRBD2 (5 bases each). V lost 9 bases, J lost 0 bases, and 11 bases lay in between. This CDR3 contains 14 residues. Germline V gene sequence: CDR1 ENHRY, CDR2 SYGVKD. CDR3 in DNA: TGTGCCATTGGCCGGGGCGCGAACACCGGGGAGCTGTTTTTT. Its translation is CAIGRGANTGELFF.

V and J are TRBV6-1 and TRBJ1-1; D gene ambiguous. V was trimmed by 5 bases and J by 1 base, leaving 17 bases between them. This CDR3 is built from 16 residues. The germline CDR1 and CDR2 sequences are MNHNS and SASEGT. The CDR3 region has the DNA TGTGCCAGCAGTCTTCACCCGAGGGCCTCGAACACTGAAGCTTTCTTT. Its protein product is CASSLHPRASNTEAFF.

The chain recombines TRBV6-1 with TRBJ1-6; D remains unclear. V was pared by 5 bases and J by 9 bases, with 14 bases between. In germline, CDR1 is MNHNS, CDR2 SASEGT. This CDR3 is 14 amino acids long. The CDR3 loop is CASSRAGNGSPLHF. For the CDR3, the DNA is TGTGCCAGCAGTCGAGCGGGGAATGGTTCACCCCTCCACTTT.

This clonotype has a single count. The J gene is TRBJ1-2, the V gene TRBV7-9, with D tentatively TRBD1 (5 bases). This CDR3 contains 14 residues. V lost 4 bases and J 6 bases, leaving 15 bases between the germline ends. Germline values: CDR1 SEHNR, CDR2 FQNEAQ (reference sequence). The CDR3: CASSSPGPINGYTF. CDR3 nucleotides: TGTGCCAGCAGCTCCCCGGGACCCATTAATGGCTACACCTTC. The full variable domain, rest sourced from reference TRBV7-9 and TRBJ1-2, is DTGVSQNPRHKITKRGQNVTFRCDPISEHNRLYWYRQTLGQGPEFLTYFQNEAQLEKSRLLSDRFSAERPKGSFSTLEIQRTEQGDSAMYLCASSSPGPINGYTFGSGTRLTVV.

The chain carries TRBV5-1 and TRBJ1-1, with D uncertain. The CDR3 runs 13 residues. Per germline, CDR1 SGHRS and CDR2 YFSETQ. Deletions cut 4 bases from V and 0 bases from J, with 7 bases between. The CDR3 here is CASSREVNTEAFF. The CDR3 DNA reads TGCGCCAGCAGCCGGGAGGTGAACACTGAAGCTTTCTTT.

The CDR3 coding sequence is TGTGCCAGCAGCTTAGCGCTGGGCACTGAAGCTTTCTTT. Its protein product is CASSLALGTEAFF. The genes are TRBV11-1 and TRBJ1-1; D is uncertain. This CDR3 has 13 amino acids. Deletions cut 0 bases from V and 4 bases from J, with 6 bases between. Per the germline V gene, CDR1 is SGHAT and CDR2 is FQDESV (reference sequence).

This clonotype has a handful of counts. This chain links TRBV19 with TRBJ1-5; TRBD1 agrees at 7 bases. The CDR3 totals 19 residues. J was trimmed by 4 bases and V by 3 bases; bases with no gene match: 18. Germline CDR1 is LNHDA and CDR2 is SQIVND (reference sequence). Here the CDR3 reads CASSISGRWTGTHNQPQHF. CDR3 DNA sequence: TGTGCCAGTAGTATTTCTGGACGATGGACAGGAACCCATAATCAGCCCCAGCATTTT.

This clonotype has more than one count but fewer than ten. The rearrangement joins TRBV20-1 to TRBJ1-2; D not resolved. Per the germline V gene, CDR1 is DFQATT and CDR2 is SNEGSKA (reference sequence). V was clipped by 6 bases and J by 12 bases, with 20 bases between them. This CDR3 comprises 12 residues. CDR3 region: CSASDGYLMDTF. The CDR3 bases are TGCAGTGCCTCGGACGGATACCTTATGGACACCTTC.

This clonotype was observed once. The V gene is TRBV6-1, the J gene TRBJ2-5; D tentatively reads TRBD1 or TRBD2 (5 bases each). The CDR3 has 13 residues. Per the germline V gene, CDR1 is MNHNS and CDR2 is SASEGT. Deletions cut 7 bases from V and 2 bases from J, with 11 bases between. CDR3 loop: CASNRDPQETQYF. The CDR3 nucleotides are TGTGCCAGCAACCGGGACCCTCAAGAGACCCAGTACTTC.

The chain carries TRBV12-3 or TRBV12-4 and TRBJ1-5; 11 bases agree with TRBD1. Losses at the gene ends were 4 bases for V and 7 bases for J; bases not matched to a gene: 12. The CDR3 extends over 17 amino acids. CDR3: CASSSNYGQGALQPQHF. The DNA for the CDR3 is TGTGCCAGCAGTTCCAACTACGGACAGGGGGCTTTACAGCCCCAGCATTTT.